This T cell receptor beta chain comes out of a study of OX40 agonist ivuxolimab in advanced cancers. About the study: It was permissible to have had prior anti-PD-1, anti-PD-L1 or anti-CTLA-4 therapy, and around 40% had some. Three patients got partial responses; one had hepatocellular carcinoma and two had cutaneous melanoma.

The data were produced by immunoSEQ multiplex PCR, yet TCRdb's version contains in-frame clones alone and is incomplete. Counted here are roughly 60,000 clones, around 91% occurring once; the ten biggest clones make up roughly an eighth. Of note for this clone: What it binds is unknown. The same CDR3 also results from other DNA sequences found in this sample.

Findings and limits, study-wide: Relative to CD4+ cells, CD8+ T cells on average had more expanded clones.

The sequenced sample was CD4+ or CD8+ T cells sorted from blood, obtained in a trial of the OX40 agonist ivuxolimab. The source of this sequence is an adult with an advanced solid tumor such as melanoma, head and neck, liver or kidney cancer.

CDR3 loop: CASSLSPLSTDTQYF. CDR3 nucleotides: TGTGCCAGCAGTTTATCCCCCCTCTCCACAGATACGCAGTATTTT. The V call is TRBV27, the J call TRBJ2-3; no reliable D call. The CDR3 has 15 residues. Trimming took 0 bases from V and 2 from J, leaving 9 bases between them. Germline assignment: CDR1 MNHEY and CDR2 SMNVEV (reference sequence).